The 14 T cell receptor beta chains reported below all come from one sample, sequenced in a study of T cell responses to AZD1222 COVID-19 vaccine. The data were produced by immunoSEQ multiplex PCR, yet TCRdb's version contains in-frame clones alone and is incomplete. The repertoire includes around 69,000 clones, around nine tenths of them detected once, and about a tenth sits in the top ten. The sequencing here drew on peripheral blood, taken on day 0 of AZD1222 vaccination. The receptors derive from an adult in good health.

This chain joins TRBV2 and TRBJ1-6; D is undetermined. This CDR3 contains 15 residues. V was clipped by 6 bases and J by 7 bases, with 16 bases between them. The germline CDR1 and CDR2 sequences are SNHLY and FYNNEI. The DNA for the CDR3 is TGTGCCAGCAGAGAGAGTCGGGGTGACAATTCACCCCTCCACTTT. Translated, it gives CASRESRGDNSPLHF.

This clone was seen only once. CDR3 amino acids: CASSELWTDNYGYTF. In DNA, the CDR3 is TGTGCCAGCAGTGAACTTTGGACTGATAACTATGGCTACACCTTC. The genes are TRBV6-1 and TRBJ1-2; D gene uncertain. The CDR3 totals 15 residues. CDR1 and CDR2 from the germline V gene are MNHNS and SASEGT. Trimming took 2 bases from V and 1 from J, leaving 11 bases between them.

The chain uses TRBV19 and TRBJ1-5; 7 positions match TRBD1. Trimming removed 5 bases from V and 7 bases from J; junction bases left unmatched: 14. CDR1 LNHDA and CDR2 SQIVND come from the germline V gene (reference sequence). The CDR3 contains 16 residues. This CDR3 is CASSALLQGDGQPQHF. The CDR3 nucleotides are TGTGCCAGTAGTGCCCTCCTCCAGGGGGATGGGCAGCCCCAGCATTTT.

V is TRBV6-1 and J is TRBJ2-7, with 7 bases matching TRBD1. Germline V gene lookup returns CDR1 MNHNS and CDR2 SASEGT. V lost 2 bases, J lost 6 bases, and 1 base stayed unmatched. CDR3 length equals 12 residues. The CDR3 sequence is CASSENRGEQYV. CDR3 DNA sequence: TGTGCCAGCAGTGAAAACAGGGGCGAGCAGTACGTC.

The J gene is TRBJ2-1, the V gene TRBV28, with 9 bases identical to TRBD2. Germline loops: CDR1 MDHEN, CDR2 SYDVKM. V was clipped by 6 bases and J by 7 bases; unmatched bases: 10. The CDR3 has 15 amino acids. The DNA of the CDR3 is TGTGCCAGCAGCCGCTTAGCGGGAGAACGGAATGAGCAGTTCTTC. As protein: CASSRLAGERNEQFF.

The rearrangement uses TRBV10-2 and TRBJ1-2; D is unclear. The CDR3 covers 14 residues. Trimming removed 0 bases from V and 1 base from J, with 6 bases in between. Looked up from germline, CDR1 is WSHSY and CDR2 is SAAADI. CDR3 DNA: TGCGCCAGCAGTGAGTCAGGGATTAACTATGGCTACACCTTC. Its protein product is CASSESGINYGYTF.

This chain uses TRBV5-1 with TRBJ1-1, with 8 bases identical to TRBD1. In germline, CDR1 is SGHRS, CDR2 YFSETQ. The CDR3 totals 14 residues. V lost 4 bases, J lost 4 bases, and 6 bases stayed unmatched. CDR3 protein: CASSQQGEGTEAFF. As DNA, the CDR3 is TGCGCCAGCAGCCAACAGGGGGAGGGCACTGAAGCTTTCTTT.

The chain carries TRBV15 and TRBJ2-7, with 9 nucleotides matching TRBD1. In germline, CDR1 is LNHNV, CDR2 YYDKDF (reference sequence). V lost 0 bases to trimming and J lost 2 bases; unmatched junction nucleotides: 2. The CDR3 length is 15 residues. This CDR3 reads CATSRDRTGAYEQYV. The DNA for the CDR3 is TGTGCCACCAGCAGAGATCGGACAGGGGCCTACGAGCAGTACGTC.

The V call is TRBV20-1, the J call TRBJ2-1, with D uncertain. V was shortened by 6 bases and J by 10 bases, with 13 bases between the two germline ends. The CDR3 consists of 11 residues. Germline values: CDR1 DFQATT, CDR2 SNEGSKA (reference sequence). The CDR3 spells CSARPGREQFF. Written as DNA, the CDR3 is TGCAGTGCGAGGCCGGGTAGGGAGCAGTTCTTC.

Concerning this clone: Other nucleotide sequences in the sample specify the same CDR3. The chain is built from TRBV29-1 and TRBJ2-7, with D perhaps being TRBD1 or TRBD2 (5 bases each). Between the trimmed V and J ends, which lost 3 bases and 2 bases, there was a span of 5 bases. Germline CDR1 reads SQVTM; CDR2 reads ANQGSEA. The CDR3 runs to 11 residues. CDR3 sequence reads: CSVEGAYEQYF. CDR3 DNA: TGCAGCGTTGAGGGGGCCTACGAGCAGTACTTC.

The gene calls are TRBV6-5 and TRBJ1-3; D gene ambiguous. Germline values: CDR1 MNHEY, CDR2 SVGAGI. V was clipped by 6 bases and J by 0 bases, with 12 bases between them. CDR3 length equals 15 residues. CDR3: CASRPTAYSGNTIYF. DNA of the CDR3: TGTGCCAGCAGACCCACAGCGTACTCTGGAAACACCATATATTTT.

CDR3 residues: CASSLGQGNTGELFF. The CDR3 DNA follows: TGTGCCAGCAGCCTGGGACAGGGGAACACCGGGGAGCTGTTTTTT. V is TRBV2 and J is TRBJ2-2; TRBD1 aligns across 9 bases. Unmatched junction bases numbered 3, after V lost 6 bases and J lost 1 base. The germline gives CDR1 SNHLY, CDR2 FYNNEI. This CDR3 contains 15 residues.

This chain uses TRBV18 with TRBJ1-1; 7 bases map to TRBD1. CDR1 is KGHSH and CDR2 is LQKENI in the germline V gene. J was trimmed by 1 base and V by 6 bases; bases with no gene match: 8. The length of the CDR3 is 15 residues. This chain's CDR3 is CASSLQTGRNTEAFF. The CDR3 DNA reads as TGTGCCAGCTCCCTACAGACAGGGAGGAACACTGAAGCTTTCTTT. Full variable domain (rest looked up from reference TRBV18 and TRBJ1-1): NAGVMQNPRHLVRRRGQEARLRCSPMKGHSHVYWYRQLPEEGLKFMVYLQKENIIDESGMPKERFSAEFPKEGPSILRIQQVVRGDSAAYFCASSLQTGRNTEAFFGQGTRLTVV.

The V and J genes are TRBV18 and TRBJ2-1; the D call may be TRBD1 or TRBD2 (5 bases each). Germline CDR1 KGHSH, CDR2 LQKENI. V lost 2 bases, J lost 10 bases, and 21 bases lay in between. There are 16 residues in the CDR3. The CDR3 nucleotides are TGTGCCAGCTCACCAAACGCCGGGACCAATCTCGTCGAGCAGTTCTTC. This sequence encodes CASSPNAGTNLVEQFF. Using reference TRBV18 and TRBJ2-1 for the parts outside the CDR3, the full variable domain is NAGVMQNPRHLVRRRGQEARLRCSPMKGHSHVYWYRQLPEEGLKFMVYLQKENIIDESGMPKERFSAEFPKEGPSILRIQQVVRGDSAAYFCASSPNAGTNLVEQFFGPGTRLTVL.